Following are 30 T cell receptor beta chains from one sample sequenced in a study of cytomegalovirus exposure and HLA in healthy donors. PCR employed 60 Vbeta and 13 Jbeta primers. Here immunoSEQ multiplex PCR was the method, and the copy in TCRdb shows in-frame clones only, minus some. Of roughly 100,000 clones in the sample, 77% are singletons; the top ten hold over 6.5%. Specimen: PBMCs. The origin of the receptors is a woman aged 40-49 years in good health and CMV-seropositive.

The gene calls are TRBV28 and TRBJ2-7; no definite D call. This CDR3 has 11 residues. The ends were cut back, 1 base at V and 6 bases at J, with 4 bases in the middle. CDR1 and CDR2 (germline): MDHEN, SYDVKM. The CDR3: CASSLLREQYF. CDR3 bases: TGTGCCAGCAGTTTATTGCGCGAGCAGTACTTC.

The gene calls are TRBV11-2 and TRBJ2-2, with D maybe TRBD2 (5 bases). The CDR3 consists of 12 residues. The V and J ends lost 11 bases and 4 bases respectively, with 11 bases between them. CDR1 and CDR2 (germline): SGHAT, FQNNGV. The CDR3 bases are TGTGCCGCCGCCGGACTCACCGGGGAGCTGTTTTTT. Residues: CAAAGLTGELFF.

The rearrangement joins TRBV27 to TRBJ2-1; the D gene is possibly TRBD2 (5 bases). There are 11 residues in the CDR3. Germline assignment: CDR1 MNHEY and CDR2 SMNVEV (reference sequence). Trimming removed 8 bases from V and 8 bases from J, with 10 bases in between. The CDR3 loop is CASYSGYEQFF. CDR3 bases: TGTGCCAGCTATTCGGGGTATGAGCAGTTCTTC.

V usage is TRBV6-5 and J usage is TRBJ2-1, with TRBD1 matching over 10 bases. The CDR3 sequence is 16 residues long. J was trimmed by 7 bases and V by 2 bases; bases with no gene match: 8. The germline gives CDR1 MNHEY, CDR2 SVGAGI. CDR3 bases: TGTGCCAGCAGTTACCGGGGACAGGGGAATATGAATGAGCAGTTCTTC. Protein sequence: CASSYRGQGNMNEQFF.

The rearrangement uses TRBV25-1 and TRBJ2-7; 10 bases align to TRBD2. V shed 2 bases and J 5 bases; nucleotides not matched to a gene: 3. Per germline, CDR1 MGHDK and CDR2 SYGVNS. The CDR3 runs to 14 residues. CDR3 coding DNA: TGTGCCAGCAGTGAACCCGGACTAGCGGACGAGCAGTACTTC. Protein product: CASSEPGLADEQYF.

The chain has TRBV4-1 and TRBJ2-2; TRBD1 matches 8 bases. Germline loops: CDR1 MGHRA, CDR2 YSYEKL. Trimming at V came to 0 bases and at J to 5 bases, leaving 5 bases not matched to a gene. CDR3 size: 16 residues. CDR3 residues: CASSQDGQGTTGELFF. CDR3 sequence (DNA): TGCGCCAGCAGCCAAGATGGACAGGGCACGACCGGGGAGCTGTTTTTT.

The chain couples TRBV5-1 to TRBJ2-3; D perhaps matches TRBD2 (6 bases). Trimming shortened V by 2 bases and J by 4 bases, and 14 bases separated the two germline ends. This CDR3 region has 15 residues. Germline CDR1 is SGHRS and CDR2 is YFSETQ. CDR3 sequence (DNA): TGCGCCAGCAGCTTTCCAGGAGGGTTACCAGATACGCAGTATTTT. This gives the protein CASSFPGGLPDTQYF.

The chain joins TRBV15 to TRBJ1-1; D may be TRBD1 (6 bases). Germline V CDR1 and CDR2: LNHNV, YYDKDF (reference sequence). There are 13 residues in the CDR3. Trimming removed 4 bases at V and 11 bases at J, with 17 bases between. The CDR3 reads CATSIDRPYEAFF. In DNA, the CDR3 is TGTGCCACCAGCATAGACAGGCCTTATGAGGCTTTCTTT.

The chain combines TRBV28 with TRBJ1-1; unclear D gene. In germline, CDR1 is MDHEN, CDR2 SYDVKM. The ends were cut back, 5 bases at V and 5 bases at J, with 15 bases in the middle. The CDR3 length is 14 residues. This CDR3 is CASSRRVTGTEAFF. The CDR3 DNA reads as TGTGCCAGCAGTCGCCGGGTGACTGGTACTGAAGCTTTCTTT.

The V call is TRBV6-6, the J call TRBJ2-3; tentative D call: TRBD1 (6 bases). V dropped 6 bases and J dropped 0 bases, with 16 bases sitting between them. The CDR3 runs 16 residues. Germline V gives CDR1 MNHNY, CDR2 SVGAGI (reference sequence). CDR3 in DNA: TGTGCCAGCAGCCCACAGGGAACCCCTAGCACAGATACGCAGTATTTT. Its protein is CASSPQGTPSTDTQYF.

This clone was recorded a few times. The CDR3 DNA reads TGTGCCAGCAGTATAGTGGGGGCCGGCCACAATGAGCAGTTCTTC. Translation: CASSIVGAGHNEQFF. This rearrangement joins TRBV6-4 to TRBJ2-1; possible D gene TRBD1, 6 bases. The germline V and J ends were trimmed by 5 bases and 5 bases, with 16 bases remaining between them. CDR3 length: 15 amino acids. Germline V gene lookup returns CDR1 MRHNA and CDR2 SNTAGT.

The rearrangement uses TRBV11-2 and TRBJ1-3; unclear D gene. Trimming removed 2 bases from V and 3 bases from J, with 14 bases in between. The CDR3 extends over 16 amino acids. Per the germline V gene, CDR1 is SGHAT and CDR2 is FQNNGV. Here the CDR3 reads CASSLSPGGVGNTIYF. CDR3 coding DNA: TGTGCCAGCAGCTTATCTCCTGGCGGGGTTGGAAACACCATATATTTT.

The CDR3 sequence is CASSPRTATNEKLFF. Written as DNA, the CDR3 is TGCGCCAGCAGCCCCCGGACAGCAACTAATGAAAAACTGTTTTTT. The chain joins TRBV4-1 to TRBJ1-4; a possible D gene is TRBD1 (6 bases). This CDR3 is 15 amino acids long. The germline gives CDR1 MGHRA, CDR2 YSYEKL. The germline V and J ends were trimmed by 4 bases and 0 bases, with 9 bases remaining between them.

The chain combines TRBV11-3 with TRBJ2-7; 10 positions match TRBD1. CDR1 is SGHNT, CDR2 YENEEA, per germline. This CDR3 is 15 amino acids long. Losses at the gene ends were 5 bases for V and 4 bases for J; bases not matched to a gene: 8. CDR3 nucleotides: TGTGCCAGCAGCCCATGGGACAGGGGATCATACGAGCAGTACTTC. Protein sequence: CASSPWDRGSYEQYF.

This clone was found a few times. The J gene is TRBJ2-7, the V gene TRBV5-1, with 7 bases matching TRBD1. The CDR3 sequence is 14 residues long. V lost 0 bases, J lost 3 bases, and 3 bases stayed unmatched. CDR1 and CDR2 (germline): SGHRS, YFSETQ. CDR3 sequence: CASSLGQGVYEQYF. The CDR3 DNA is TGCGCCAGCAGCTTGGGTCAGGGGGTCTACGAGCAGTACTTC.

The CDR3 sequence is CASSLEGGYTEAFF. The CDR3 DNA follows: TGCGCCAGCAGCTTGGAAGGGGGATACACTGAAGCTTTCTTT. The V call is TRBV5-1, the J call TRBJ1-1; D perhaps matches TRBD1 (6 bases). The ends were cut back, 0 bases at V and 3 bases at J, with 9 bases in the middle. Germline V gene data show CDR1 as SGHRS and CDR2 as YFSETQ. The CDR3 is made up of 14 amino acids.

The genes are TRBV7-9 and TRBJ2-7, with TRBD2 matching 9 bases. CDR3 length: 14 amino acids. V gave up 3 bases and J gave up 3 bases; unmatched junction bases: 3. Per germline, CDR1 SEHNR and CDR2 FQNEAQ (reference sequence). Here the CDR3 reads CASSFSGSIYEQYF. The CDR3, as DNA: TGTGCCAGCAGCTTTAGCGGGAGTATCTACGAGCAGTACTTC.

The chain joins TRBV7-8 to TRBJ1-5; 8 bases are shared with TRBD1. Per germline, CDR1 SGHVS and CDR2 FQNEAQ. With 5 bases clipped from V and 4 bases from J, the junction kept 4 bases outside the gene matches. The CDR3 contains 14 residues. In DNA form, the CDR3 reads TGTGCCAGCAGCATAACAGGGGGGAATCAGCCCCAGCATTTT. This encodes CASSITGGNQPQHF.

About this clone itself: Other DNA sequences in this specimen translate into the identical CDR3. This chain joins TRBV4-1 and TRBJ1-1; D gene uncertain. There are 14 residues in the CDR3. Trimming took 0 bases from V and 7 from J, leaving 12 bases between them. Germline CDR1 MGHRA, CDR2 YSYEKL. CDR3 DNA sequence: TGCGCCAGCAGCCAAGATCAAGCAGCGAGTGAAGCTTTCTTT. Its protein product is CASSQDQAASEAFF.

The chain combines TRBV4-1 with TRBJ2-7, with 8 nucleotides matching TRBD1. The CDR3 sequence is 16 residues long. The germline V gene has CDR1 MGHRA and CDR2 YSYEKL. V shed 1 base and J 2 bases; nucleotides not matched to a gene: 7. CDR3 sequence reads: CASSQGYRGYPYEQYF. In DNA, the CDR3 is TGCGCCAGCAGCCAAGGGTACAGGGGGTATCCCTACGAGCAGTACTTC.

CDR3 sequence (DNA): TGTGCCAGCAGCCGGGACAGGTGGGCTGAAGCTTTCTTT. This encodes CASSRDRWAEAFF. The chain recombines TRBV7-8 with TRBJ1-1, with TRBD1 matching 8 bases. After removal of 5 bases from V and 6 bases from J, the junction contained 5 bases not matched to a gene. Germline V CDR1 and CDR2: SGHVS, FQNEAQ. The CDR3 runs 13 residues.

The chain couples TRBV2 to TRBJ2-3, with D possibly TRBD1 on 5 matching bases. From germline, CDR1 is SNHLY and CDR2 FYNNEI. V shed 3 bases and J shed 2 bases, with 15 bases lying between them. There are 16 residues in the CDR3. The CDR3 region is CASSDLRATYTDTQYF. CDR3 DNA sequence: TGTGCCAGCAGTGACCTCAGGGCTACCTACACAGATACGCAGTATTTT.

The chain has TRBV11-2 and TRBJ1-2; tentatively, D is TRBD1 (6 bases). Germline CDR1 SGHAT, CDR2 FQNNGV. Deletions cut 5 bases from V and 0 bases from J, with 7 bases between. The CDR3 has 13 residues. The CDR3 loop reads CASSGGPNYGYTF. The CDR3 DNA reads TGTGCCAGCAGCGGGGGCCCTAACTATGGCTACACCTTC.

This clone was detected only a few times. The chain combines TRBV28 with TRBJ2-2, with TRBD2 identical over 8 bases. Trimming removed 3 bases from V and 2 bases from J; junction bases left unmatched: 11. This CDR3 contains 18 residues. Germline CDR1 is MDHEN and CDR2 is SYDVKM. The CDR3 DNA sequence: TGTGCCAGCAGTTTCATTTACGGGAGGGCCAGAAACACCGGGGAGCTGTTTTTT. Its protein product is CASSFIYGRARNTGELFF. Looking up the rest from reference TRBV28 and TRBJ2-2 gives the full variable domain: DVKVTQSSRYLVKRTGEKVFLECVQDMDHENMFWYRQDPGLGLRLIYFSYDVKMKEKGDIPEGYSVSREKKERFSLILESASTNQTSMYLCASSFIYGRARNTGELFFGEGSRLTVL.

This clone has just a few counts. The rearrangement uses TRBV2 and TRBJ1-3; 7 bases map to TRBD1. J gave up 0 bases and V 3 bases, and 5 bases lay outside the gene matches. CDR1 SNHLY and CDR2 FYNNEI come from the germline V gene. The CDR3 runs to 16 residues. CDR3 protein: CASSDPGGYSGNTIYF. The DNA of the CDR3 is TGTGCCAGCAGTGATCCAGGGGGATACTCTGGAAACACCATATATTTT.

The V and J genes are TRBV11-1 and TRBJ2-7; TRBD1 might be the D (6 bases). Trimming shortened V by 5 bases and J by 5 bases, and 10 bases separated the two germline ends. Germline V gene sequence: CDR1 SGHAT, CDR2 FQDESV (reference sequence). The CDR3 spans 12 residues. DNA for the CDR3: TGTGCCAGCAGCGTCAGGGGCCACGAGCAGTACTTC. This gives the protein CASSVRGHEQYF.

CDR3 DNA sequence: TGTGCCAGCAGTGTTCTGGAGGTCCTCAATGAGCAGTTCTTC. Translated: CASSVLEVLNEQFF. The V and J genes are TRBV25-1 and TRBJ2-1; possible D gene TRBD2, 5 bases. The CDR3 is 14 residues long. CDR1 MGHDK and CDR2 SYGVNS come from the germline V gene. Trimming cost V 4 bases and J 6 bases, with 13 bases left between them.

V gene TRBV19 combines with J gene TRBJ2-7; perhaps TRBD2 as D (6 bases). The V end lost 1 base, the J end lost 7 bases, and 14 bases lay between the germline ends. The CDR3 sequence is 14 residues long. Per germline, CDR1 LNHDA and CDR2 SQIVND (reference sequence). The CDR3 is CASSIGRGASEQYF. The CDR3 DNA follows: TGTGCCAGTAGTATAGGGCGGGGCGCTTCAGAGCAGTACTTC.

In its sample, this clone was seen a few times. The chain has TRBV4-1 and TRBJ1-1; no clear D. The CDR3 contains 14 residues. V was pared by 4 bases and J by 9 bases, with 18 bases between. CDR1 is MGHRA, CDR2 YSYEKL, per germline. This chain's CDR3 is CASSPLNPGPQAFF. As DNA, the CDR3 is TGCGCCAGCAGCCCCTTAAACCCGGGTCCTCAAGCTTTCTTT.

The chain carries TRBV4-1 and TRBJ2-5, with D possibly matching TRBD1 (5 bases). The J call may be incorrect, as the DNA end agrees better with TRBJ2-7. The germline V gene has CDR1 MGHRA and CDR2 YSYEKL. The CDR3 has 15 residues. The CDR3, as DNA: TGCGCCAGCAGCCAAGCTTGGCCGAAGGGGCACGAGCAGTACTTC. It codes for CASSQAWPKGHEQYF.